This passage covers 25 T cell receptor beta chains from one sample sequenced in a study of OX40 agonist ivuxolimab in advanced cancers. Produced via immunoSEQ multiplex PCR; TCRdb's table is partial and in-frame only. The sample has around 66,000 clones, about 89% seen once. This sample comprised CD4+ or CD8+ T cells sorted from blood, obtained in a trial of the OX40 agonist ivuxolimab. These receptor sequences come from an adult with an advanced solid tumor such as melanoma, head and neck, liver or kidney cancer.

This chain links TRBV11-2 with TRBJ2-1; 10 nucleotides align to TRBD2. V lost 6 bases, J lost 2 bases, and 10 bases stayed unmatched. CDR3 length equals 17 residues. In germline, CDR1 is SGHAT, CDR2 FQNNGV. The DNA for the CDR3 is TGTGCCAGCAGTTGGACTAGCGGTTCCCGCGCCTACAATGAGCAGTTCTTC. Translating gives CASSWTSGSRAYNEQFF.

The CDR3 loop is CASSLDSAASGGAPGELFF. The CDR3 nucleotides read TGTGCCAGCAGCTTAGATTCGGCGGCTAGCGGGGGGGCCCCCGGGGAGCTGTTTTTT. This chain links TRBV11-3 with TRBJ2-2; 12 bases line up with TRBD2. Losses at the gene ends were 0 bases for V and 6 bases for J; bases not matched to a gene: 11. The CDR3 consists of 19 residues. Per the germline V gene, CDR1 is SGHNT and CDR2 is YENEEA. Drawing the rest from reference TRBV11-3 and TRBJ2-2, the complete variable domain is EAGVVQSPRYKIIEKKQPVAFWCNPISGHNTLYWYLQNLGQGPELLIRYENEEAVDDSQLPKDRFSAERLKGVDSTLKIQPAELGDSAVYLCASSLDSAASGGAPGELFFGEGSRLTVL.

The CDR3 protein is CASRDPNEQFF. CDR3 sequence (DNA): TGTGCCAGTAGGGACCCCAATGAGCAGTTCTTC. The chain combines TRBV19 with TRBJ2-1; D gene uncertain. There are 11 residues in the CDR3. Trimming stripped 6 bases from V and 6 bases from J, with 6 bases between. Germline V lookup: CDR1 LNHDA, CDR2 SQIVND (reference sequence).

The CDR3 sequence: CASSPPQLGYGGGQPQHF. The CDR3 DNA is TGTGCCAGCTCACCACCGCAACTTGGGTATGGGGGAGGGCAGCCCCAGCATTTT. The chain combines TRBV18 with TRBJ1-5, with TRBD1 as a possible D gene (5 bases). The V and J ends lost 0 bases and 7 bases respectively, with 22 bases between them. This CDR3 is built from 18 residues. Germline V gene sequence: CDR1 KGHSH, CDR2 LQKENI.

The chain has TRBV6-1 and TRBJ2-2, with a possible D match to TRBD1 (6 bases). The germline V gene has CDR1 MNHNS and CDR2 SASEGT. This CDR3 region has 14 residues. V dropped 8 bases and J dropped 7 bases, with 17 bases sitting between them. The CDR3 DNA follows: TGTGCCAGCCTCTTTAACAGGGACGGCGGGGAGCTGTTTTTT. Amino acid sequence: CASLFNRDGGELFF.

The genes are TRBV5-6 and TRBJ2-7; 7 bases match TRBD1. The CDR3 consists of 14 residues. J was trimmed by 0 bases and V by 0 bases; bases with no gene match: 0. Per the germline V gene, CDR1 is SGHDT and CDR2 is YYEEEE. CDR3 bases: TGTGCCAGCAGCTTGGGACAGGGCTCCTACGAGCAGTACTTC. Protein product: CASSLGQGSYEQYF.

This chain links TRBV15 with TRBJ1-6; 7 bases are a match to TRBD1. The CDR3 spans 14 residues. V lost 4 bases and J lost 7; bases outside the gene matches: 4. CDR1 is LNHNV, CDR2 YYDKDF, per germline (reference sequence). CDR3: CATSTTGLNSPLHF. The CDR3 region has the DNA TGTGCCACCAGCACGACAGGGCTAAATTCACCCCTCCACTTT.

The genes are TRBV6-5 and TRBJ1-2, with 8 bases aligning to TRBD1. Trimming cost V 2 bases and J 6 bases; bases outside gene matches: 5. Per the germline V gene, CDR1 is MNHEY and CDR2 is SVGAGI. CDR3 length: 14 residues. CDR3 bases: TGTGCCAGCAGTTACCTGACAGGGGTAGATGGCTACACCTTC. Its protein is CASSYLTGVDGYTF.

This chain joins TRBV10-3 and TRBJ2-3; 13 bases are a match to TRBD2. Looked up from germline, CDR1 is ENHRY and CDR2 is SYGVKD. This CDR3 has 14 residues. The V segment lost 9 bases and the J segment 1 base; nucleotides outside the gene matches: 1. The CDR3 nucleotides are TGTGCCATAGGACTAGCGGGGGGCACAGATACGCAGTATTTT. It is translated as CAIGLAGGTDTQYF.

This clone came up once. The chain couples TRBV6-6 to TRBJ2-5; TRBD1 matches 8 bases. Germline assignment: CDR1 MNHNY and CDR2 SVGAGI (reference sequence). The CDR3 consists of 15 residues. V was pared by 7 bases and J by 4 bases, with 11 bases of the junction left unmatched. The CDR3 loop reads CASKPGQALAETQYF. The CDR3 DNA follows: TGTGCCAGCAAGCCGGGACAGGCCTTAGCAGAGACCCAGTACTTC.

The gene calls are TRBV4-1 and TRBJ1-1; 10 nucleotides match TRBD1. The CDR3 is 15 residues long. CDR1 is MGHRA and CDR2 is YSYEKL in the germline V gene. Trimming removed 3 bases from V and 8 bases from J; junction bases left unmatched: 9. The DNA of the CDR3 is TGCGCCAGCAGCCACCCCGGGACAGGGGCCTCCGAAGCTTTCTTT. It translates to CASSHPGTGASEAFF.

V and J are TRBV5-4 and TRBJ2-2; possibly TRBD1 or TRBD2 for D (5 bases each). Between the trimmed V and J ends, which lost 5 bases and 7 bases, there was a span of 18 bases. The CDR3 is 15 residues long. The germline V gene has CDR1 SGHNT and CDR2 YYREEE (reference sequence). As DNA, the CDR3 is TGTGCCAGCAGTTTATACGGGGCTCCCGGCGGGGAGCTGTTTTTT. Its translation: CASSLYGAPGGELFF. Full variable domain (rest looked up from reference TRBV5-4 and TRBJ2-2): ETGVTQSPTHLIKTRGQQVTLRCSSQSGHNTVSWYQQALGQGPQFIFQYYREEENGRGNFPPRFSGLQFPNYSSELNVNALELDDSALYLCASSLYGAPGGELFFGEGSRLTVL.

The rearrangement links TRBV11-2 to TRBJ2-7; the match to TRBD2 covers 10 bases. V shed 1 base and J 4 bases; nucleotides not matched to a gene: 7. The CDR3 totals 16 residues. The V gene's germline CDR1 is SGHAT and CDR2 FQNNGV. In DNA form, the CDR3 reads TGTGCCAGCAGCTTAGGACCGGGACTAGCGTTATACGAGCAGTACTTC. Translation gives CASSLGPGLALYEQYF.

The chain uses TRBV27 and TRBJ1-1, with 9 bases aligning to TRBD1. From germline, CDR1 is MNHEY and CDR2 SMNVEV (reference sequence). CDR3 length: 14 amino acids. V lost 2 bases, J lost 11 bases, and 9 bases stayed unmatched. This CDR3 reads CASSLSGLGTGAFF. CDR3 in DNA: TGTGCCAGCAGTTTAAGTGGTTTGGGGACAGGGGCTTTCTTT.

The chain joins TRBV14 to TRBJ2-3; 11 bases fit TRBD2. The CDR3 totals 17 residues. From germline, CDR1 is SGHDN and CDR2 FVKESK. V shed 0 bases and J 1 base; nucleotides not matched to a gene: 3. The DNA of the CDR3 is TGTGCCAGCAGCCAAGACCCGGGACTAGCGGGCACAGATACGCAGTATTTT. This sequence encodes CASSQDPGLAGTDTQYF.

The chain uses TRBV7-3 and TRBJ2-1, with TRBD1 as a possible D gene (6 bases). The CDR3 contains 16 residues. The germline V gene encodes CDR1 SGHTA and CDR2 FQGTGA. Trimming removed 4 bases from V and 4 bases from J, with 17 bases in between. The CDR3 bases are TGTGCCAGCAGCTCGACCGGGACACCCTTATACAATGAGCAGTTCTTC. Translated: CASSSTGTPLYNEQFF. The whole variable domain, filled in from reference TRBV7-3 and TRBJ2-1, reads GAGVSQTPSNKVTEKGKYVELRCDPISGHTALYWYRQSLGQGPEFLIYFQGTGAADDSGLPNDRFFAVRPEGSVSTLKIQRTERGDSAVYLCASSSTGTPLYNEQFFGPGTRLTVL.

This chain connects TRBV9 to TRBJ2-7; D is possibly TRBD1 (6 bases). There are 14 residues in the CDR3. Trimming cost V 3 bases and J 3 bases, with 13 bases left between them. Per the germline V gene, CDR1 is SGDLS and CDR2 is YYNGEE. The CDR3 reads CASSATGTIYEQYF. In DNA form, the CDR3 reads TGTGCCAGCAGCGCGACCGGGACAATCTACGAGCAGTACTTC.

V usage is TRBV7-6 and J usage is TRBJ1-2, with 9 bases that match TRBD1. CDR1 SGHVS and CDR2 FNYEAQ come from the germline V gene. J lost 3 bases, V lost 5 bases, and 7 bases had no gene match. This CDR3 contains 15 residues. The CDR3 region is CASSPGTGNDYGYTF. The CDR3 nucleotides are TGTGCCAGCAGCCCCGGGACAGGGAACGACTATGGCTACACCTTC.

V gene TRBV6-5 combines with J gene TRBJ2-1; no reliable D call. There are 11 residues in the CDR3. The V end was cut by 6 bases, the J end by 8 bases, with 8 bases between. Per the germline V gene, CDR1 is MNHEY and CDR2 is SVGAGI. In nucleotides, the CDR3 is TGTGCCAGCAGCGTAGGCTATGAGCAGTTCTTC. Translating it yields CASSVGYEQFF.

The sample holds one count of this clone. The rearrangement joins TRBV13 to TRBJ1-2; possible D gene TRBD1, 5 bases. The V and J ends lost 3 bases and 2 bases respectively, with 10 bases between them. The germline CDR1 and CDR2 sequences are PRHDT and FYEKMQ (reference sequence). The CDR3 runs to 14 residues. CDR3 in amino acids: CASSFTGGNYGYTF. For the CDR3, the DNA is TGTGCCAGCAGCTTTACAGGTGGCAACTATGGCTACACCTTC. The full variable domain, rest sourced from reference TRBV13 and TRBJ1-2, is AAGVIQSPRHLIKEKRETATLKCYPIPRHDTVYWYQQGPGQDPQFLISFYEKMQSDKGSIPDRFSAQQFSDYHSELNMSSLELGDSALYFCASSFTGGNYGYTFGSGTRLTVV.

V gene TRBV7-9 combines with J gene TRBJ2-7; 7 bases align to TRBD1. The CDR3 consists of 16 residues. The germline CDR1 and CDR2 sequences are SEHNR and FQNEAQ (reference sequence). J was trimmed by 4 bases and V by 1 base; bases with no gene match: 10. In nucleotides, the CDR3 is TGTGCCAGCAGCTTAGACAGGGGAACGGTTAGATACGAGCAGTACTTC. The encoded protein is CASSLDRGTVRYEQYF.

The genes are TRBV19 and TRBJ1-5; D unclear. Germline V gene sequence: CDR1 LNHDA, CDR2 SQIVND (reference sequence). The V end lost 7 bases, the J end lost 4 bases, and 17 bases lay between the germline ends. This CDR3 contains 15 residues. The CDR3 loop reads CASTPSQRFNQPQHF. As DNA, the CDR3 is TGTGCCAGTACCCCATCCCAGAGGTTTAATCAGCCCCAGCATTTT. The full variable domain, rest sourced from reference TRBV19 and TRBJ1-5, is DGGITQSPKYLFRKEGQNVTLSCEQNLNHDAMYWYRQDPGQGLRLIYYSQIVNDFQKGDIAEGYSVSREKKESFPLTVTSAQKNPTAFYLCASTPSQRFNQPQHFGDGTRLSIL.

This rearrangement joins TRBV5-1 to TRBJ2-2, with TRBD2 identical over 10 bases. CDR1 is SGHRS and CDR2 is YFSETQ in the germline V gene. Trimming at V came to 1 base and at J to 3 bases, leaving 3 bases not matched to a gene. This CDR3 has 16 residues. In nucleotides, the CDR3 is TGCGCCAGCAGCTTGATGGGACTAGCGTACACCGGGGAGCTGTTTTTT. Protein product: CASSLMGLAYTGELFF.

V and J are TRBV15 and TRBJ2-2; 8 bases match TRBD1. V shed 5 bases, J shed 0 bases, and the junction held 5 bases outside the gene matches. The CDR3 covers 16 residues. Germline-derived CDR1 and CDR2 are LNHNV and YYDKDF (reference sequence). CDR3 residues: CATSSPQGANTGELFF. The CDR3 nucleotides read TGTGCCACCAGCTCCCCACAGGGGGCGAACACCGGGGAGCTGTTTTTT.

The chain has TRBV28 and TRBJ1-5; tentatively, D is TRBD1 (6 bases). Trimming removed 3 bases from V and 3 bases from J, with 21 bases in between. CDR1 is MDHEN, CDR2 SYDVKM, per germline. The CDR3 spans 18 residues. This CDR3 is CASSFDVAGASFNQPQHF. CDR3 nucleotides: TGTGCCAGCAGTTTCGACGTGGCAGGGGCCAGTTTCAATCAGCCCCAGCATTTT.